Following are 30 T cell receptor beta chains from one sample sequenced in a study of shared clonotypes between healthy human individuals. Profiled with immunoSEQ multiplex PCR; TCRdb holds only in-frame clones, not every one. The sample contains some 900,000 clones, around three quarters of which appear only once. Sequenced sample: memory CD4+ T cells sorted from blood. The sample's subset: CD45RA-negative fraction. The receptors were sampled from a man aged 18 to 30 in good health.

The chain combines TRBV9 with TRBJ2-3; TRBD1 or TRBD2 may be the D gene (5 bases each). The CDR3 consists of 14 residues. CDR1 and CDR2 from the germline V gene are SGDLS and YYNGEE. V gave up 0 bases and J gave up 5 bases, with 10 bases separating them. CDR3 residues: CASSVEMRGDTQYF. The CDR3 nucleotides are TGTGCCAGCAGCGTAGAAATGAGGGGAGATACGCAGTATTTT.

The chain uses TRBV9 and TRBJ2-2, with 8 bases matching TRBD1. CDR1 is SGDLS and CDR2 is YYNGEE in the germline V gene. V shed 4 bases and J 5 bases; nucleotides not matched to a gene: 7. This CDR3 has 15 residues. Here the CDR3 reads CASSRKGQGTGELFF. The CDR3 region has the DNA TGTGCCAGCAGCCGCAAAGGACAGGGTACCGGGGAGCTGTTTTTT.

The chain employs TRBV6-5 and TRBJ1-5, with D uncertain. V was shortened by 6 bases and J by 2 bases, with 8 bases between the two germline ends. Germline V gene lookup returns CDR1 MNHEY and CDR2 SVGAGI. The CDR3 is 13 amino acids. CDR3 nucleotides: TGTGCCAGCAGGCCTCAACGCAATCAGCCCCAGCATTTT. It codes for CASRPQRNQPQHF.

Only a few counts were recorded for this clone. The gene calls are TRBV7-2 and TRBJ2-3, with TRBD1 as a possible D gene (5 bases). The CDR3 length is 16 residues. CDR1 and CDR2 from the germline V gene are SGHTA and FQGNSA. V dropped 2 bases and J dropped 0 bases, with 12 bases sitting between them. The CDR3 bases are TGTGCCAGCAGCTTAACACAGGCTTTTAGCACAGATACGCAGTATTTT. It is translated as CASSLTQAFSTDTQYF. The full variable domain, its missing parts supplied by reference TRBV7-2 and TRBJ2-3, is GAGVSQSPSNKVTEKGKDVELRCDPISGHTALYWYRQSLGQGLEFLIYFQGNSAPDKSGLPSDRFSAERTGGSVSTLTIQRTQQEDSAVYLCASSLTQAFSTDTQYFGPGTRLTVL.

The chain employs TRBV6-5 and TRBJ2-1; D is possibly TRBD2 (6 bases). V was trimmed by 1 base and J by 4 bases, leaving 14 bases between them. This CDR3 has 16 residues. Per the germline V gene, CDR1 is MNHEY and CDR2 is SVGAGI. The CDR3 spells CASSYYGSGRYNEQFF. In nucleotides, the CDR3 is TGTGCCAGCAGTTACTATGGGAGCGGGCGATACAATGAGCAGTTCTTC.

The genes are TRBV28 and TRBJ1-6; perhaps TRBD1 as D (5 bases). Germline CDR1 and CDR2: MDHEN and SYDVKM. Trimming cost V 3 bases and J 8 bases, with 17 bases left between them. CDR3 size: 16 residues. The DNA for the CDR3 is TGTGCCAGCAGTTTTGGAGGGGAAGCTAGTGATTCACCCCTCCACTTT. Translated, it gives CASSFGGEASDSPLHF. The variable domain in full, with the rest retrieved from reference TRBV28 and TRBJ1-6, is DVKVTQSSRYLVKRTGEKVFLECVQDMDHENMFWYRQDPGLGLRLIYFSYDVKMKEKGDIPEGYSVSREKKERFSLILESASTNQTSMYLCASSFGGEASDSPLHFGNGTRLTVT.

The sample holds a few counts of this clone. The rearrangement links TRBV5-8 to TRBJ2-7; D is ambiguous. Germline-derived CDR1 and CDR2 are SGHTS and YDEGEE. The CDR3 has 11 residues. V was cut by 2 bases and J by 5 bases, with 5 bases left in between. The CDR3 DNA reads as TGTGCCAGCAGCTTCAACCACGAGCAGTACTTC. It encodes CASSFNHEQYF. Combining the CDR3 with reference TRBV5-8 and TRBJ2-7 gives the whole variable domain EAGVTQSPTHLIKTRGQQATLRCSPISGHTSVYWYQQALGLGLQFLLWYDEGEERNRGNFPPRFSGRQFPNYSSELNVNALELEDSALYLCASSFNHEQYFGPGTRLTVT.

This chain links TRBV11-3 with TRBJ2-7, with D possibly matching TRBD1 (6 bases). The germline gives CDR1 SGHNT, CDR2 YENEEA. Trimming stripped 5 bases from V and 0 bases from J, with 14 bases between. CDR3 length: 15 residues. CDR3 in DNA: TGTGCCAGCAGCCGCAGTACAGGGAGCTCCTACGAGCAGTACTTC. Amino acids: CASSRSTGSSYEQYF. The variable domain in full, with the rest retrieved from reference TRBV11-3 and TRBJ2-7, is EAGVVQSPRYKIIEKKQPVAFWCNPISGHNTLYWYLQNLGQGPELLIRYENEEAVDDSQLPKDRFSAERLKGVDSTLKIQPAELGDSAVYLCASSRSTGSSYEQYFGPGTRLTVT.

This clone appeared a single time. The gene calls are TRBV9 and TRBJ2-3; no definite D call. CDR1 and CDR2 (germline): SGDLS, YYNGEE. The V gene lost 4 bases and the J gene lost 4 bases, with 13 bases spanning the gap. The CDR3 runs to 14 residues. The CDR3 DNA sequence: TGTGCCAGCAGCACACGTTTTAACGCAGATACGCAGTATTTT. It translates to CASSTRFNADTQYF.

The chain has TRBV19 and TRBJ2-1; 9 bases map to TRBD1. CDR1 and CDR2 (germline): LNHDA, SQIVND (reference sequence). The CDR3 length is 21 residues. J was trimmed by 0 bases and V by 8 bases; bases with no gene match: 23. CDR3 region: CASGDRARRDPMGGSYNEQFF. The CDR3 DNA sequence: TGTGCCAGTGGGGACAGGGCACGGCGGGACCCTATGGGAGGCTCCTACAATGAGCAGTTCTTC.

This clone was counted a few times. Other nucleotide sequences from this sample produce the same CDR3. The chain is built from TRBV5-1 and TRBJ1-3; a possible D gene is TRBD1 (6 bases). Trimming stripped 0 bases from V and 1 base from J, with 11 bases between. Per the germline V gene, CDR1 is SGHRS and CDR2 is YFSETQ. The CDR3 runs to 16 residues. Here the CDR3 DNA reads TGCGCCAGCAGCTTGGAAGGGGGGAATTCTGGAAACACCATATATTTT. The encoded protein is CASSLEGGNSGNTIYF.

The chain links TRBV5-1 to TRBJ1-2, with 11 nucleotides matching TRBD1. The CDR3 is made up of 13 amino acids. The J segment lost 8 bases and the V segment lost 5 bases, leaving 5 bases of the junction unmatched. The germline V gene has CDR1 SGHRS and CDR2 YFSETQ. The CDR3, as DNA: TGCGCCAGCAGTCCGGGACAGGGGGTCGGCTACACCTTC. The encoded protein is CASSPGQGVGYTF. The whole variable domain, remainder taken from reference TRBV5-1 and TRBJ1-2, is KAGVTQTPRYLIKTRGQQVTLSCSPISGHRSVSWYQQTPGQGLQFLFEYFSETQRNKGNFPGRFSGRQFSNSRSEMNVSTLELGDSALYLCASSPGQGVGYTFGSGTRLTVV.

V usage is TRBV30 and J usage is TRBJ2-1, with TRBD2 matching 10 bases. V gave up 3 bases and J gave up 8 bases; unmatched junction bases: 10. The CDR3 is 15 amino acids. Germline V gene data show CDR1 as GTSNPN and CDR2 as SVGIG (reference sequence). Written as DNA, the CDR3 is TGTGCCTGGAGCGCGACTAGCGGGCGGTCCCATGAGCAGTTCTTC. This sequence encodes CAWSATSGRSHEQFF.

V gene TRBV5-6 combines with J gene TRBJ2-2; D may be TRBD1 (6 bases). Per the germline V gene, CDR1 is SGHDT and CDR2 is YYEEEE. Trimming pared 5 bases from V and 11 bases from J, leaving 10 bases between. The length of the CDR3 is 11 residues. CDR3 protein: CASSSRGELFF. The CDR3 nucleotides are TGTGCCAGCAGTTCCAGGGGCGAGCTGTTTTTT.

The chain couples TRBV7-8 to TRBJ1-6; weak D call: TRBD1 (5 bases). V was cut by 5 bases and J by 2 bases, with 22 bases left in between. The CDR3 contains 19 residues. Germline V gives CDR1 SGHVS, CDR2 FQNEAQ. Here the CDR3 reads CASSLIPDRGGTYNSPLHF. CDR3 in DNA: TGTGCCAGCAGCCTAATTCCGGACCGCGGGGGGACCTATAATTCACCCCTCCACTTT. The full variable domain, with the rest looked up from reference TRBV7-8 and TRBJ1-6, is GAGVSQSPRYKVAKRGQDVALRCDPISGHVSLFWYQQALGQGPEFLTYFQNEAQLDKSGLPSDRFFAERPEGSVSTLKIQRTQQEDSAVYLCASSLIPDRGGTYNSPLHFGNGTRLTVT.

Concerning this clone: The sample has other DNA sequences that encode this CDR3 too. The chain recombines TRBV7-2 with TRBJ2-6; D not resolved. CDR3 length: 15 amino acids. Germline V gene lookup returns CDR1 SGHTA and CDR2 FQGNSA. Trimming stripped 1 base from V and 0 bases from J, with 4 bases between. The CDR3 here is CASSLGGSGANVLTF. The DNA of the CDR3 is TGTGCCAGCAGCTTAGGGGGCTCTGGGGCCAACGTCCTGACTTTC.

The chain combines TRBV2 with TRBJ2-7; D is ambiguous. Germline CDR1 and CDR2: SNHLY and FYNNEI. The CDR3 has 11 amino acids. Between the trimmed V and J ends, which lost 5 bases and 5 bases, there was a span of 7 bases. CDR3 nucleotide sequence: TGTGCCAGCAGTCTTTGGGACGAGCAGTACTTC. It encodes CASSLWDEQYF.

The gene calls are TRBV7-2 and TRBJ1-6; D unresolved. The CDR3 totals 12 residues. The V and J ends lost 3 bases and 10 bases respectively, with 7 bases between them. Germline V gene sequence: CDR1 SGHTA, CDR2 FQGNSA. The CDR3 sequence is CASSLEVSPLHF. In DNA form, the CDR3 reads TGTGCCAGCAGCTTGGAGGTCTCACCCCTCCACTTT. The full variable domain, rest sourced from reference TRBV7-2 and TRBJ1-6, is GAGVSQSPSNKVTEKGKDVELRCDPISGHTALYWYRQSLGQGLEFLIYFQGNSAPDKSGLPSDRFSAERTGGSVSTLTIQRTQQEDSAVYLCASSLEVSPLHFGNGTRLTVT.

This chain links TRBV10-3 with TRBJ2-7, with D perhaps matching TRBD1 or TRBD2 (6 bases each). The CDR3 runs 15 residues. Germline V gene data show CDR1 as ENHRY and CDR2 as SYGVKD. V lost 0 bases and J lost 4, with 13 bases in between. The CDR3 is CAISESTGRIYEQYF. DNA for the CDR3: TGTGCCATCAGTGAGTCTACAGGGAGGATTTACGAGCAGTACTTC.

J is TRBJ2-3 and V is TRBV2, with D possibly TRBD2 on 7 matching bases. This CDR3 is built from 15 residues. Trimming stripped 0 bases from V and 4 bases from J, with 11 bases between. Germline lookup yields CDR1 SNHLY and CDR2 FYNNEI. The DNA for the CDR3 is TGTGCCAGCAGTGAAGCGGGGGGGCCGGCAGATACGCAGTATTTT. This codes for CASSEAGGPADTQYF.

The rearrangement joins TRBV5-5 to TRBJ1-5; 7 bases line up with TRBD1. Germline assignment: CDR1 SGHKS and CDR2 YYEKEE (reference sequence). The CDR3 is 19 amino acids. V trimming: 0 bases; J trimming: 3 bases; junction bases outside the gene matches: 15. CDR3 region: CASSLALGGPPLPNQPQHF. For the CDR3, the DNA is TGTGCCAGCAGCTTGGCCTTAGGGGGCCCCCCTCTCCCCAATCAGCCCCAGCATTTT.

The chain combines TRBV6-5 with TRBJ1-1; 7 positions match TRBD1. The germline CDR1 and CDR2 sequences are MNHEY and SVGAGI. V lost 6 bases to trimming and J lost 4 bases; unmatched junction nucleotides: 11. The CDR3 extends over 15 amino acids. Here the CDR3 DNA reads TGTGCCAGCAGCTTTACGTGGCAGGGGGGCACTGAAGCTTTCTTT. Protein: CASSFTWQGGTEAFF.

This chain links TRBV2 with TRBJ2-7, with D maybe TRBD1 (6 bases). Trimming stripped 8 bases from V and 2 bases from J, with 10 bases between. The germline V gene encodes CDR1 SNHLY and CDR2 FYNNEI. The CDR3 length is 12 residues. The CDR3 DNA sequence: TGTGCCAGCGGACGGACAGCCTACGAGCAGTACTTC. Translation gives CASGRTAYEQYF.

The J gene is TRBJ1-2, the V gene TRBV6-5, with 11 positions matching TRBD1. Unmatched junction bases numbered 7, after V lost 6 bases and J lost 7 bases. The CDR3 has 14 residues. Germline-derived CDR1 and CDR2 are MNHEY and SVGAGI. DNA for the CDR3: TGTGCCAGCAGAACCCCGGGACAGGGGGTTGGCTACACCTTC. Translated: CASRTPGQGVGYTF.

J is TRBJ2-1 and V is TRBV6-5, with TRBD2 matching 14 bases. The CDR3 is 15 amino acids. Germline V gives CDR1 MNHEY, CDR2 SVGAGI. V lost 6 bases, J lost 7 bases, and 5 bases stayed unmatched. DNA for the CDR3: TGTGCCAGCAGGCGACTAGCGGGGGGGAGTAATGAGCAGTTCTTC. Translating it yields CASRRLAGGSNEQFF.

The J gene is TRBJ1-3, the V gene TRBV28; D is unclear. Germline V gene data show CDR1 as MDHEN and CDR2 as SYDVKM. The CDR3 runs to 15 residues. V was cut by 8 bases and J by 0 bases, with 14 bases left in between. The CDR3, as DNA: TGTGCCAGCGGATTAACTGGGGTCTCTGGAAACACCATATATTTT. It encodes CASGLTGVSGNTIYF. The full variable domain, with the rest looked up from reference TRBV28 and TRBJ1-3, is DVKVTQSSRYLVKRTGEKVFLECVQDMDHENMFWYRQDPGLGLRLIYFSYDVKMKEKGDIPEGYSVSREKKERFSLILESASTNQTSMYLCASGLTGVSGNTIYFGEGSWLTVV.

The chain is built from TRBV4-2 and TRBJ2-3; 9 bases match TRBD1. Germline CDR1 reads LGHNA; CDR2 reads YNFKEQ. The J segment lost 1 base and the V segment lost 3 bases, leaving 2 bases of the junction unmatched. This CDR3 contains 15 residues. CDR3 residues: CASSQRTGGTDTQYF. CDR3 sequence (DNA): TGTGCCAGCAGCCAGCGGACAGGGGGCACAGATACGCAGTATTTT.

The chain employs TRBV30 and TRBJ1-6; 7 bases match TRBD1. From germline, CDR1 is GTSNPN and CDR2 SVGIG (reference sequence). This CDR3 comprises 14 residues. V lost 2 bases to trimming and J lost 10 bases; unmatched junction nucleotides: 8. CDR3 nucleotides: TGTGCCTGGAGTCTGGGACAGTTAGGCTCACCCCTCCACTTT. Residues: CAWSLGQLGSPLHF. Together with reference TRBV30 and TRBJ1-6, the CDR3 gives the full variable domain: SQTIHQWPATLVQPVGSPLSLECTVEGTSNPNLYWYRQAAGRGLQLLFYSVGIGQISSEVPQNLSASRPQDRQFILSSKKLLLSDSGFYLCAWSLGQLGSPLHFGNGTRLTVT.

This clone was seen a handful of times. The V gene is TRBV5-1, the J gene TRBJ1-4; 7 bases line up with TRBD1. Germline V gene data show CDR1 as SGHRS and CDR2 as YFSETQ. The CDR3 is made up of 14 amino acids. Trimming removed 4 bases from V and 3 bases from J; junction bases left unmatched: 3. Here the CDR3 reads CASSATGSNEKLFF. Written as DNA, the CDR3 is TGCGCCAGCAGCGCGACAGGGTCTAATGAAAAACTGTTTTTT.

The CDR3 coding sequence is TGTGCCAGCAGCGTATCGCGAAAGGGGGGGACTGAAGCTTTCTTT. It codes for CASSVSRKGGTEAFF. This chain connects TRBV9 to TRBJ1-1, with D possibly TRBD1 on 6 matching bases. The CDR3 is 15 residues long. The germline V and J ends were trimmed by 1 base and 5 bases, with 15 bases remaining between them. The germline CDR1 and CDR2 sequences are SGDLS and YYNGEE.